The 15 T cell receptor beta chains given below trace back to one sample, sequenced in a study of T cell responses to AZD1222 COVID-19 vaccine. Profiled with immunoSEQ multiplex PCR; TCRdb holds only in-frame clones, not every one. The table records some 150,000 clones, 85% to 95% of them present only once. This material consisted of peripheral blood, taken on day 0 of AZD1222 vaccination. The receptors shown here come from an adult in good health.

This sequence joins TRBV7-9 and TRBJ1-2, with D unclear. Germline V gene data show CDR1 as SEHNR and CDR2 as FQNEAQ (reference sequence). Trimming left V 9 bases short and J 6 bases short, with 14 bases between. The CDR3 has 12 residues. CDR3 in DNA: TGTGCCAGTCCGGGCCCGAGCCATGGCTACACCTTC. Protein product: CASPGPSHGYTF.

This chain links TRBV5-6 with TRBJ2-3; 7 nucleotides align to TRBD2. The CDR3 covers 15 residues. V shed 0 bases and J 8 bases; nucleotides not matched to a gene: 9. The germline V gene has CDR1 SGHDT and CDR2 YYEEEE. The CDR3 DNA follows: TGTGCCAGCAGCTTGGTCGGAGGGAGGGGAGGTACGCAGTATTTT. It specifies CASSLVGGRGGTQYF.

The sample holds one count of this clone. The rearrangement uses TRBV6-5 and TRBJ1-6, with TRBD1 matching 9 bases. J was trimmed by 8 bases and V by 6 bases; bases with no gene match: 5. Germline CDR1 reads MNHEY; CDR2 reads SVGAGI. This CDR3 spans 14 amino acids. Written as DNA, the CDR3 is TGTGCCAGCAGAACAGGGACAGGGTATTCACCCCTCCACTTT. It yields the protein CASRTGTGYSPLHF.

The gene calls are TRBV5-1 and TRBJ2-7; 7 bases are a match to TRBD2. Looked up from germline, CDR1 is SGHRS and CDR2 is YFSETQ. The CDR3 has 16 residues. V lost 4 bases, J lost 2 bases, and 12 bases stayed unmatched. For the CDR3, the DNA is TGCGCCAGCAGCACCACCGGGACTACAGCCGCCTACGAGCAGTACTTC. It translates to CASSTTGTTAAYEQYF.

The chain joins TRBV10-3 to TRBJ1-1; unclear D gene. Germline loops: CDR1 ENHRY, CDR2 SYGVKD. The CDR3 sequence is 13 residues long. Trimming removed 10 bases from V and 4 bases from J, with 16 bases in between. CDR3 DNA sequence: TGTGCCACCCTGCGGGGAGAAGCCACTGAAGCTTTCTTT. It yields the protein CATLRGEATEAFF.

The chain couples TRBV6-5 to TRBJ2-5; 11 bases map to TRBD2. Germline CDR1 MNHEY, CDR2 SVGAGI. There are 15 residues in the CDR3. The ends lost 7 bases at V and 0 bases at J; junction bases unmatched: 4. The CDR3 sequence is CASKIAGGHQETQYF. CDR3 DNA sequence: TGTGCCAGCAAGATAGCGGGAGGGCACCAAGAGACCCAGTACTTC.

This chain joins TRBV7-2 and TRBJ2-7; D is tentatively TRBD1 or TRBD2 (5 bases each). The CDR3 extends over 15 amino acids. Germline loops: CDR1 SGHTA, CDR2 FQGNSA. V lost 3 bases and J lost 0, with 12 bases in between. As DNA, the CDR3 is TGTGCCAGCAGCTTGGGACCGTTGAACTCCTACGAGCAGTACTTC. It translates to CASSLGPLNSYEQYF.

This chain joins TRBV2 and TRBJ2-1; 7 nucleotides agree with TRBD1. This CDR3 comprises 13 residues. Germline V lookup: CDR1 SNHLY, CDR2 FYNNEI. With 6 bases clipped from V and 5 bases from J, the junction kept 4 bases outside the gene matches. The CDR3 coding sequence is TGTGCCAGCAGAGAGGGACAGCACAATGAGCAGTTCTTC. It encodes CASREGQHNEQFF. The entire variable domain, with the rest obtained from reference TRBV2 and TRBJ2-1, is as follows: EPEVTQTPSHQVTQMGQEVILRCVPISNHLYFYWYRQILGQKVEFLVSFYNNEISEKSEIFDDQFSVERPDGSNFTLKIRSTKLEDSAMYFCASREGQHNEQFFGPGTRLTVL.

J is TRBJ2-3 and V is TRBV6-2 or TRBV6-3; no reliable D call. V dropped 2 bases and J dropped 2 bases, with 11 bases sitting between them. The CDR3 has 15 residues. Germline CDR1 and CDR2: MNHEY and SVGEGT. DNA of the CDR3: TGTGCCAGCAGTTACCTGGGCAGGACCACAGATACGCAGTATTTT. This gives the protein CASSYLGRTTDTQYF.

The chain couples TRBV14 to TRBJ1-6; maybe TRBD1 (6 bases). Trimming removed 6 bases at V and 8 bases at J, with 11 bases between. CDR1 is SGHDN, CDR2 FVKESK, per germline. This CDR3 spans 13 amino acids. CDR3 residues: CASSQNRDSPLHF. Written as DNA, the CDR3 is TGTGCCAGCAGTCAGAACAGGGATTCACCCCTCCACTTT.

The chain employs TRBV29-1 and TRBJ2-1; the D call may be TRBD1 or TRBD2 (6 bases each). V dropped 6 bases and J dropped 10 bases, with 19 bases sitting between them. The germline gives CDR1 SQVTM, CDR2 ANQGSEA. The CDR3 contains 13 residues. CDR3 in amino acids: CSVSPGLGGEQFF. CDR3 DNA sequence: TGCAGCGTGTCCCCGGGACTTGGGGGCGAGCAGTTCTTC.

This clone showed up just once. This chain connects TRBV12-5 to TRBJ2-3; 11 nucleotides agree with TRBD2. The CDR3 is 17 residues long. The V gene end was trimmed by 1 base and the J gene end by 4 bases; junction bases not matched to a gene: 7. Germline CDR1 reads LGHNT; CDR2 reads FRNRAP. CDR3 in amino acids: CASGLAPSGRSADTQYF. The CDR3 nucleotides read TGTGCTAGTGGTTTGGCCCCTAGCGGGAGGTCTGCAGATACGCAGTATTTT.

The rearrangement uses TRBV12-3 or TRBV12-4 and TRBJ2-6; D remains unclear. The CDR3 length is 11 residues. With 9 bases removed from V and 7 bases from J, the gap between germline ends came to 7 bases. This chain's CDR3 is CASLGANVLTF. CDR3 in DNA: TGTGCCAGTCTAGGTGCCAACGTCCTGACTTTC.

The chain combines TRBV5-4 with TRBJ1-1; unclear D gene. Trimming removed 6 bases at V and 7 bases at J, with 10 bases between. The CDR3 runs 11 residues. Germline V gene lookup returns CDR1 SGHNT and CDR2 YYREEE (reference sequence). CDR3 coding DNA: TGTGCCAGCAAGGACGGCTTTGAAGCTTTCTTT. Translated: CASKDGFEAFF.

The V call is TRBV30, the J call TRBJ1-1, with TRBD1 as a possible D gene (5 bases). V shed 1 base and J shed 8 bases, with 8 bases lying between them. CDR3 length: 11 amino acids. Looked up from germline, CDR1 is GTSNPN and CDR2 is SVGIG (reference sequence). CDR3 DNA: TGTGCCTGGAGTGGACAGTTAGAAGCTTTCTTT. Its protein is CAWSGQLEAFF.